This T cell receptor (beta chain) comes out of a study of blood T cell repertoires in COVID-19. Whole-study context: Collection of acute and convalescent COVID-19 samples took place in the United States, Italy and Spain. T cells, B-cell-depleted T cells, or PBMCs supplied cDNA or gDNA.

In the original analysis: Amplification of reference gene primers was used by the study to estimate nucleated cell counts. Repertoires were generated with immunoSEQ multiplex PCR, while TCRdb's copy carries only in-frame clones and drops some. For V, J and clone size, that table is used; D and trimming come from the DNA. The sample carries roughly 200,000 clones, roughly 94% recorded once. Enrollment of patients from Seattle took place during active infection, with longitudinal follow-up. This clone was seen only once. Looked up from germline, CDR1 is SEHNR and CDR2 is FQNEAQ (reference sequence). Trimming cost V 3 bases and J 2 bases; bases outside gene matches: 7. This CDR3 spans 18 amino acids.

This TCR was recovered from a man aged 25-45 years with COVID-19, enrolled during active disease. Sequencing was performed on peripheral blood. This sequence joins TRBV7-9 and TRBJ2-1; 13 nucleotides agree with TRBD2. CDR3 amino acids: CASSFPTSGGPTYNEQFF. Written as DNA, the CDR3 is TGTGCCAGCAGCTTTCCGACTAGCGGGGGGCCCACCTACAATGAGCAGTTCTTC.